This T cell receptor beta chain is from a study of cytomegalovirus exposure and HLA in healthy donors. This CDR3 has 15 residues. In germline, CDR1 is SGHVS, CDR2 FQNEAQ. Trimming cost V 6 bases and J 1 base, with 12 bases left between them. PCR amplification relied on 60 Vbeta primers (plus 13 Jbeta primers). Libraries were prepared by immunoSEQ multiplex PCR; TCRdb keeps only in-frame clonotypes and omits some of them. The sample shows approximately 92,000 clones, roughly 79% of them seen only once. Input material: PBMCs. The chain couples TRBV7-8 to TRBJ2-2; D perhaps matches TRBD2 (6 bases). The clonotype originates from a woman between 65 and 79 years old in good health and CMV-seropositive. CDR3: CASSRAGRNTGELFF. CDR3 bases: TGTGCCAGCAGTCGAGCGGGCCGGAACACCGGGGAGCTGTTTTTT.